This T cell receptor (beta chain) was obtained from a study of CXCR3-negative and CXCR3-positive naive CD8 T cells. General study results and limits: Compared with CXCR3-negative naive cells, CXCR3-positive naive cells showed more hydrophobic TRB CDR3s. Memory, not naive, CXCR3-negative and CXCR3-positive cells differed in TRBV-TRBJ usage. Diversity proved comparably high across both naive subsets and much lower in memory CD8+ cells.

With respect to this clonotype: Its target is not known.

Those CD8+ T cells considered naive were CD45RO-CCR7+CD27+CD95-. The CDR3 sequence is 14 residues long. CDR1 is SQVTM, CDR2 ANQGSEA, per germline. TRB cDNA was prepared as libraries by UMI-labeled 5' RACE. TCRdb reanalyzed the 5' RACE reads, giving one entry per CDR3 protein sequence and no DNA. This table holds tens of thousands of distinct CDR3 sequences. Sequencing input: naive CXCR3+ CD8+ T cells from blood. The sample's subset: CD45RO-CCR7+CD27+CD95- naive CD8+ T cells expressing CXCR3 (TNR3+). The clonotype comes from a human donor in good health. Some clones in this sample may be carry-over from other donors' samples. The V gene is TRBV29-1, the J gene TRBJ2-4. The CDR3 protein is CSVEVDHSGNIQYF.